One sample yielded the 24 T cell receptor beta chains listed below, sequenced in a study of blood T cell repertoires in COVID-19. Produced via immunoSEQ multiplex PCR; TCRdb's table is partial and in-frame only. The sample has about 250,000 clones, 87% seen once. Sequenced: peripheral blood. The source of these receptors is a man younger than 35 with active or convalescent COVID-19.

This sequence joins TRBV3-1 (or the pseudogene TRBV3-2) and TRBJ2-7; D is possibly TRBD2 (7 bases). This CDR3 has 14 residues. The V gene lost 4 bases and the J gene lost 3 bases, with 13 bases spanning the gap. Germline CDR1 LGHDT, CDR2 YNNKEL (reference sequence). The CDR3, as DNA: TGTGCCAGCAGCCGTACAGGGAGGGACTACGAGCAGTACTTC. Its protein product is CASSRTGRDYEQYF.

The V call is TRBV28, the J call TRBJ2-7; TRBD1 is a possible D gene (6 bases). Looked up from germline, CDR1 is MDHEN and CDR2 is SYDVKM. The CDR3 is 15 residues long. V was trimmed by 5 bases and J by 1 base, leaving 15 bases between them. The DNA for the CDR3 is TGTGCCAGCAGTAATAACAGGGCACCATCCTACGAGCAGTACTTC. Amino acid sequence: CASSNNRAPSYEQYF.

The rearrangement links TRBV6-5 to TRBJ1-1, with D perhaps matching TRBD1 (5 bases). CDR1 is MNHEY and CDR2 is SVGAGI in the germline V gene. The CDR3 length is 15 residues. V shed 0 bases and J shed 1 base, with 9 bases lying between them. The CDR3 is CASSYSSQGNTEAFF. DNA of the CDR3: TGTGCCAGCAGTTACTCGTCCCAGGGGAACACTGAAGCTTTCTTT.

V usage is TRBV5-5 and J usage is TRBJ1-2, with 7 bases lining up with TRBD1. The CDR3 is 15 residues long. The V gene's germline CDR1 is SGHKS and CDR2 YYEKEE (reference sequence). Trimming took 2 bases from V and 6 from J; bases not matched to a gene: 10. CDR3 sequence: CASSLTRQGRNGYTF. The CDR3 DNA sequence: TGTGCCAGCAGCTTAACTAGACAGGGAAGGAATGGCTACACCTTC.

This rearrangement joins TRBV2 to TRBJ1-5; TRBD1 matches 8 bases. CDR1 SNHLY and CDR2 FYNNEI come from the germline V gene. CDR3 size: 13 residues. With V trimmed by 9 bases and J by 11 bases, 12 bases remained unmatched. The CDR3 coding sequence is TGTGCCAGTAAAGACAGGGGCGAGACTGCCCAGCATTTT. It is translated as CASKDRGETAQHF.

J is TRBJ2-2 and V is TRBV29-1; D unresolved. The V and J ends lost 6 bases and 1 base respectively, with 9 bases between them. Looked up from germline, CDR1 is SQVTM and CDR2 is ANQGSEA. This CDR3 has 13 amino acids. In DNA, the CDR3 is TGCAGCGTCCGACTCCAGAACACCGGGGAGCTGTTTTTT. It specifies CSVRLQNTGELFF.

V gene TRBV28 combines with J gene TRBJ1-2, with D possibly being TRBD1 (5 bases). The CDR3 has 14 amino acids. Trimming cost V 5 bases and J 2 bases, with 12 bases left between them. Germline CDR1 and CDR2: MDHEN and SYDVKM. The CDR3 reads CASSPGGTNYGYTF. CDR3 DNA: TGTGCCAGCAGTCCCGGAGGGACGAACTATGGCTACACCTTC.

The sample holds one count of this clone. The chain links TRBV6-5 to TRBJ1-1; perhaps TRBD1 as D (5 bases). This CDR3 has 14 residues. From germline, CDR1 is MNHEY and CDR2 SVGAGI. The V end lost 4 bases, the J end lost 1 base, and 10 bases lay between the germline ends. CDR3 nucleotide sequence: TGTGCCAGCAGTTCCGGGGGTACGAACACTGAAGCTTTCTTT. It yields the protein CASSSGGTNTEAFF.

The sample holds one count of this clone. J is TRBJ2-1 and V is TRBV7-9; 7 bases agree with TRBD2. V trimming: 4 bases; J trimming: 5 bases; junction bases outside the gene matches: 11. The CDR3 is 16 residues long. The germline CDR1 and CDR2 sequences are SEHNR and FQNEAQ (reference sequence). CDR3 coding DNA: TGTGCCAGCAGCTCGCCGGGACTACTAGTTAACAATGAGCAGTTCTTC. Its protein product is CASSSPGLLVNNEQFF. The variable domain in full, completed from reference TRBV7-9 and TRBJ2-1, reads DTGVSQNPRHKITKRGQNVTFRCDPISEHNRLYWYRQTLGQGPEFLTYFQNEAQLEKSRLLSDRFSAERPKGSFSTLEIQRTEQGDSAMYLCASSSPGLLVNNEQFFGPGTRLTVL.

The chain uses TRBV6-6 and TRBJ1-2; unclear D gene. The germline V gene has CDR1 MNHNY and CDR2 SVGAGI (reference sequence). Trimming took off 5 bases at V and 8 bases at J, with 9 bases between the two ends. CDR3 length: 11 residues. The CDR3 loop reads CASSPLVGYTF. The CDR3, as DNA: TGTGCCAGCAGTCCCCTTGTGGGCTACACCTTC.

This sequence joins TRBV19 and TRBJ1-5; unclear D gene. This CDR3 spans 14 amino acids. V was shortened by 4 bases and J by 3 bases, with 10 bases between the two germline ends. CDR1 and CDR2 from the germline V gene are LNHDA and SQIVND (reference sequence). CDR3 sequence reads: CASSRQVTNQPQHF. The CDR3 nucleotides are TGTGCCAGTAGTAGGCAGGTTACCAATCAGCCCCAGCATTTT.

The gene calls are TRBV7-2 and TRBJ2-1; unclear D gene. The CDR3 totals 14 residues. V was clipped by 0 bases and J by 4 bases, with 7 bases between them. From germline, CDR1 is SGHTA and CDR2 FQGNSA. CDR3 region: CASSLALAYNEQFF. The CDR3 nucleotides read TGTGCCAGCAGCTTAGCATTGGCATACAATGAGCAGTTCTTC.

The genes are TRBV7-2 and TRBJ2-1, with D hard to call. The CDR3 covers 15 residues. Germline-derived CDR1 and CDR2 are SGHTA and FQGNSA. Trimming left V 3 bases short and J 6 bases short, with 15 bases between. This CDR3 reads CASSFANMNFNEQFF. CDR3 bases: TGTGCCAGCAGCTTTGCCAACATGAATTTCAATGAGCAGTTCTTC.

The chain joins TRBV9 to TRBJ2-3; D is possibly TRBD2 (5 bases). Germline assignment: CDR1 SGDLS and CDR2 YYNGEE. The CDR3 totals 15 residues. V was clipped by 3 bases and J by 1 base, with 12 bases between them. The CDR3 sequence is CASSAQVARTDTQYF. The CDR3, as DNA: TGTGCCAGCAGCGCCCAAGTAGCGCGCACAGATACGCAGTATTTT.

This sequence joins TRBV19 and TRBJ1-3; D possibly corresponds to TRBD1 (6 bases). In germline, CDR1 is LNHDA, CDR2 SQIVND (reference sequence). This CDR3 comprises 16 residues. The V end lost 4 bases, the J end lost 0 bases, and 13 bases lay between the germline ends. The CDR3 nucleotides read TGTGCCAGTAGTACCGACGACAGGAGCTCTGGAAACACCATATATTTT. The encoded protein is CASSTDDRSSGNTIYF. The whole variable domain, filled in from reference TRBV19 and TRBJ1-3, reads DGGITQSPKYLFRKEGQNVTLSCEQNLNHDAMYWYRQDPGQGLRLIYYSQIVNDFQKGDIAEGYSVSREKKESFPLTVTSAQKNPTAFYLCASSTDDRSSGNTIYFGEGSWLTVV.

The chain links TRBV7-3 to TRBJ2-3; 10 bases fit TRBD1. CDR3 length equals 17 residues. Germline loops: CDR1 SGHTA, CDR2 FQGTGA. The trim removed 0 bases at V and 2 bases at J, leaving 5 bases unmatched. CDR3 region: CASSLTTGTGDTDTQYF. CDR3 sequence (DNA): TGTGCCAGCAGCTTAACGACCGGGACAGGGGACACAGATACGCAGTATTTT.

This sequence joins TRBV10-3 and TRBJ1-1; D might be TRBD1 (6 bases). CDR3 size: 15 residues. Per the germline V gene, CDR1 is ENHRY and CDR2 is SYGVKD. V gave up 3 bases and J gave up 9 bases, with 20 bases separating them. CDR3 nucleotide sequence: TGTGCCATCAGTGAAGTAAACAGGGCGCCAGAACAAGCTTTCTTT. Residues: CAISEVNRAPEQAFF.

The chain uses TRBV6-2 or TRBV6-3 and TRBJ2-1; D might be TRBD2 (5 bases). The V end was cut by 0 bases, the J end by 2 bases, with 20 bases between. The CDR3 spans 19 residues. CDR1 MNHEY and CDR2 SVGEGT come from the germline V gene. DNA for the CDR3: TGTGCCAGCAGTTACTCGAAAGTGTGGCGGGCCACGACCTACAATGAGCAGTTCTTC. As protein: CASSYSKVWRATTYNEQFF.

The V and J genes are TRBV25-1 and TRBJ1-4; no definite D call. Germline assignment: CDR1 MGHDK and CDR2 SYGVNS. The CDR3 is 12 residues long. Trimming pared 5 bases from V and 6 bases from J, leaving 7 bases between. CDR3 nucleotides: TGTGCCAGCAGTAACAATTATGAAAAACTGTTTTTT. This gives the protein CASSNNYEKLFF.

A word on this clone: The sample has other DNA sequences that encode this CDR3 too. The CDR3 loop is CASSVDQSTDTQYF. CDR3 in DNA: TGTGCCAGCAGCGTAGATCAAAGCACAGATACGCAGTATTTT. The genes are TRBV9 and TRBJ2-3; no definite D call. The CDR3 loop spans 14 amino acids. The V gene's germline CDR1 is SGDLS and CDR2 YYNGEE. V lost 0 bases, J lost 0 bases, and 5 bases lay in between.

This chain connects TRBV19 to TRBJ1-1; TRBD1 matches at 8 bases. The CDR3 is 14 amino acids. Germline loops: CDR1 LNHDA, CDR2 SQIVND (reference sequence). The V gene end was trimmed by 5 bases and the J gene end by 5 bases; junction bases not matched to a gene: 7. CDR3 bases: TGTGCCAGTAGTTTATGGACAGGGCATACTGAAGCTTTCTTT. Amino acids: CASSLWTGHTEAFF.

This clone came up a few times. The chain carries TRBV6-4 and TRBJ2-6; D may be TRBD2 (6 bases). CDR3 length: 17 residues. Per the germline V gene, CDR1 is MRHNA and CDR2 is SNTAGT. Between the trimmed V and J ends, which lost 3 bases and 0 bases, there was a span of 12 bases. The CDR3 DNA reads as TGTGCCAGCAGTGAATCGGCGGGGCACTCTGGGGCCAACGTCCTGACTTTC. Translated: CASSESAGHSGANVLTF.

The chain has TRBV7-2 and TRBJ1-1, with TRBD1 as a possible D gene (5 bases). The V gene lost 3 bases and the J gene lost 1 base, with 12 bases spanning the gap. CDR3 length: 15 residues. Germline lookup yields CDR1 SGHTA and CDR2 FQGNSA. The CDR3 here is CASSFVGQGNTEAFF. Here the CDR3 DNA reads TGTGCCAGCAGCTTTGTGGGGCAGGGGAACACTGAAGCTTTCTTT.

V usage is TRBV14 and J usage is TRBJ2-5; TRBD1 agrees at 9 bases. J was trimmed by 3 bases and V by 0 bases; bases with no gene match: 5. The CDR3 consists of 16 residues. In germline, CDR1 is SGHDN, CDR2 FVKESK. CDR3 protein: CASSQEYRGREETQYF. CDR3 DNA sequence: TGTGCCAGCAGCCAAGAGTACAGGGGGCGGGAAGAGACCCAGTACTTC.